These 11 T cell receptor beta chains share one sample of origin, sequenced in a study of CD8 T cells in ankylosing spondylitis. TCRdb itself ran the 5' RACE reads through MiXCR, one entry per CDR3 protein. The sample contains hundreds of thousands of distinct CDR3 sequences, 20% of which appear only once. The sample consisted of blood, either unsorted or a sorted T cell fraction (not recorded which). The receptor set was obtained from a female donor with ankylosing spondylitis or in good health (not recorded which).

As DNA, the CDR3 is TGTGCCAGCAGCTTACTTGCGGGGGTAACGAACACCGGGGAGCTGTTTTTT. Translated: CASSLLAGVTNTGELFF. The chain uses TRBV11-2 and TRBJ2-2; 7 nucleotides agree with TRBD2. This CDR3 has 17 amino acids. Germline V gives CDR1 SGHAT, CDR2 FQNNGV. V lost 2 bases, J lost 0 bases, and 6 bases stayed unmatched. The full variable domain, its missing parts supplied by reference TRBV11-2 and TRBJ2-2, is EAGVAQSPRYKIIEKRQSVAFWCNPISGHATLYWYQQILGQGPKLLIQFQNNGVVDDSQLPKDRFSAERLKGVDSTLKIQPAKLEDSAVYLCASSLLAGVTNTGELFFGEGSRLTVL.

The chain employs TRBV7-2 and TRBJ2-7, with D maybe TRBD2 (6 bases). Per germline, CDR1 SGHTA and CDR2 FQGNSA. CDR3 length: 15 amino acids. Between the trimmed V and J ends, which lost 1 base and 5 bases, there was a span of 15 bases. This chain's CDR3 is CASSLGSGVPNEQYF. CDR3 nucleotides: TGTGCCAGCAGCTTAGGTAGCGGAGTACCTAACGAGCAGTACTTC.

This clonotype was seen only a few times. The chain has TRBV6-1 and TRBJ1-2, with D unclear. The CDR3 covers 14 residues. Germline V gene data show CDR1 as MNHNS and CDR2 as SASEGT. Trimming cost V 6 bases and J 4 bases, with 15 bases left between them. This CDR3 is CASREYRTSYGYTF. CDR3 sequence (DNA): TGTGCCAGCAGGGAGTATCGGACTTCCTATGGCTACACCTTC.

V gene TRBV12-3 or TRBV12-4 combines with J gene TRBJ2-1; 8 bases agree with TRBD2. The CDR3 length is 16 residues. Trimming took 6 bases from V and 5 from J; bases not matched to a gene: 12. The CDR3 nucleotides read TGTGCCAGCAGCTTGGTTTTGGGCGGGAGGCACAATGAGCAGTTCTTC. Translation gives CASSLVLGGRHNEQFF.

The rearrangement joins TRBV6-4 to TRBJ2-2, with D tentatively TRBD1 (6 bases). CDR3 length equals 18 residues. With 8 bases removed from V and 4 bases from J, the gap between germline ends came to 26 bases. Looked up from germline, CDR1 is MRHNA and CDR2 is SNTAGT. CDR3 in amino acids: CASSTNPQGLLFTGELFF. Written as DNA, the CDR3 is TGTGCCAGCTCCACGAACCCCCAGGGGCTACTGTTCACCGGGGAGCTGTTTTTT.

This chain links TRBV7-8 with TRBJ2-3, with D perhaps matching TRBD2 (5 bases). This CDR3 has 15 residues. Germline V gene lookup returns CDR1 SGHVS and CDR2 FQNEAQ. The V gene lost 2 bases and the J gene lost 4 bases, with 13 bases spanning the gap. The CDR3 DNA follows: TGTGCCAGCAGCTTACACGGGGAAAGGGCAGATACGCAGTATTTT. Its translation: CASSLHGERADTQYF.

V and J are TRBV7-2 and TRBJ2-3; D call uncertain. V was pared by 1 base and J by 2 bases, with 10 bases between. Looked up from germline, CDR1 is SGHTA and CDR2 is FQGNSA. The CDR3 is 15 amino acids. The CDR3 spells CASSLELGDTDTQYF. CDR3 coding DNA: TGTGCCAGCAGCTTAGAGTTGGGTGACACAGATACGCAGTATTTT.

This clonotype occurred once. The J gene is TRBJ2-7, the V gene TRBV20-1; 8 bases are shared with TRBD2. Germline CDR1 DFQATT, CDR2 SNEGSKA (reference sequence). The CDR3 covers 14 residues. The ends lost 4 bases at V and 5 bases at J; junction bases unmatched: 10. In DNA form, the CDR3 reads TGCAGTGCTAACCCCTTGGCGGGAGGCCACGAGCAGTACTTC. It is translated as CSANPLAGGHEQYF.

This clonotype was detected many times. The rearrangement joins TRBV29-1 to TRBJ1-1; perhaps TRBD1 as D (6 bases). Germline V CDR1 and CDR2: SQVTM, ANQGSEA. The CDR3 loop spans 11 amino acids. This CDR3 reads CTGVGDTEAFF. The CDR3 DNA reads TGCACAGGGGTGGGCGACACTGAAGCTTTCTTT.

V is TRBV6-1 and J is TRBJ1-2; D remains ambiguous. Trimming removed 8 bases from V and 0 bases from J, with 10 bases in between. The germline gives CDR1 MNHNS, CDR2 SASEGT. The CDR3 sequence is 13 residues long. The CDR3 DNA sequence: TGTGCCAGCGCCCCCGGTACTAACTATGGCTACACCTTC. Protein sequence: CASAPGTNYGYTF.

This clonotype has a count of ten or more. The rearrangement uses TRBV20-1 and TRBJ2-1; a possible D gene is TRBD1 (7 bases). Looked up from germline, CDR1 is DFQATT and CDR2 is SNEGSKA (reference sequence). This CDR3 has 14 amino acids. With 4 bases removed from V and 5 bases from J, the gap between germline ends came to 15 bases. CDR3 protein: CSATTGDFDNEQFF. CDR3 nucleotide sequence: TGCAGTGCTACCACAGGGGACTTTGACAATGAGCAGTTCTTC.